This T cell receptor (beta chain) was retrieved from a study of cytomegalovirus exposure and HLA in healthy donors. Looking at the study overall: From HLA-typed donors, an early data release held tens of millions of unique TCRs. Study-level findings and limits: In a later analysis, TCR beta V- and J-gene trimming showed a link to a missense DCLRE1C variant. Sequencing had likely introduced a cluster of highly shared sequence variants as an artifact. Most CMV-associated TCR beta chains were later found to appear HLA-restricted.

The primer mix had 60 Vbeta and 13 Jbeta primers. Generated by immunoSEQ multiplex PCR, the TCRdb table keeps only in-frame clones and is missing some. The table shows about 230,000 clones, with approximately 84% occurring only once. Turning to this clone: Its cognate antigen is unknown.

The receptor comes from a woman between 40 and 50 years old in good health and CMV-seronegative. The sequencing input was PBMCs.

CDR3 sequence (DNA): TGTGCCAGCAGTATACAGGGAATGTCTGAAGCTTTCTTT. This gives the protein CASSIQGMSEAFF. This sequence joins TRBV6-1 and TRBJ1-1, with TRBD1 as a possible D gene (6 bases). V was trimmed by 5 bases and J by 6 bases, leaving 13 bases between them. The CDR3 spans 13 residues. The V gene's germline CDR1 is MNHNS and CDR2 SASEGT.